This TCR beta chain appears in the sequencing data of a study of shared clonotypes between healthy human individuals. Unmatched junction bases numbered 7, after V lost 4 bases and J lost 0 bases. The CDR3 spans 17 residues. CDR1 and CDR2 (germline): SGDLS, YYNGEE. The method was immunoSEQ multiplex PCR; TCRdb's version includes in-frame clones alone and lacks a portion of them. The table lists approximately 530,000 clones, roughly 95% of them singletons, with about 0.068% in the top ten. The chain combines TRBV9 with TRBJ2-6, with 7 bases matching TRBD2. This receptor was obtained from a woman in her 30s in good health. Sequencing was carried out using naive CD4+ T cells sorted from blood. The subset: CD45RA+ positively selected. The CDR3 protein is CASSTPGLNSGANVLTF. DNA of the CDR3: TGTGCCAGCAGCACCCCGGGACTAAACTCTGGGGCCAACGTCCTGACTTTC.